This TCR beta chain is from a study of tumor-infiltrating lymphocytes in primary liver carcinoma. The study, taken as a whole, reports: Because the samples were bulk unsorted, the study did not compare CD4+ and CD8+ repertoires.

Blood RNA originated from unsorted whole blood, with germline DNA additionally extracted. Points on this clonotype: Its antigen is currently unknown. The junction differs from germline at one of its ends, possibly a read error.

The CDR3 runs 15 residues. Germline loops: CDR1 MNHEY, CDR2 SVGAGI. From approximately 450 ng total RNA, TCR beta cDNA was generated with a primer in the constant region. Researchers made the TCR beta libraries by running three nested multiplex PCR rounds with slightly modified ARM-PCR. PCR rounds one and two used TRBV1-TRBV30 forward primers with a C-beta reverse primer for around 11 cycles each. Via MiXCR, TCRdb re-called the multiplex PCR reads, giving one row per CDR3 protein. The sample carries approximately 300,000 distinct CDR3 sequences, 65% recorded once. This TCR came from a middle-aged man with primary liver carcinoma and hepatitis B virus infection. Source material: peripheral blood. The chain is built from TRBV6-5 and TRBJ2-1; D may be TRBD1 (6 bases). The CDR3 coding sequence is TGTGCCTGCAGTCACCGGACAGTCCAAAGGAATGAGCAGTTCTTC. Protein product: CACSHRTVQRNEQFF.